Each of the 27 T cell receptor beta chains below was sequenced from the same sample in a study of cytomegalovirus exposure and HLA in healthy donors. Profiled with immunoSEQ multiplex PCR; TCRdb holds only in-frame clones, not every one. The table has about 120,000 clones, approximately 91% seen once. The sequenced sample was PBMCs. The receptors derive from a man between 18 and 35 years old in good health and CMV-seropositive.

This chain connects TRBV20-1 to TRBJ2-1; 7 nucleotides align to TRBD2. Germline CDR1 DFQATT, CDR2 SNEGSKA (reference sequence). The CDR3 covers 10 residues. V shed 5 bases, J shed 13 bases, and the junction held 5 bases outside the gene matches. For the CDR3, the DNA is TGCAGTGCTTCCGGGACTAACCAGTTCTTC. The encoded protein is CSASGTNQFF.

This chain's CDR3 is CASSKALVLYGYTF. The CDR3 nucleotides read TGTGCCAGCAGCAAAGCCTTAGTCCTCTATGGCTACACCTTC. V gene TRBV21-1 combines with J gene TRBJ1-2. TRBV21-1 is tagged as a pseudogene. The CDR3 runs to 14 residues.

The gene calls are TRBV6-1 and TRBJ2-7, with 7 bases identical to TRBD2. V dropped 1 base and J dropped 3; count of bases not matched to a gene: 3. The germline CDR1 and CDR2 sequences are MNHNS and SASEGT. The CDR3 spans 14 residues. The CDR3 DNA reads TGTGCCAGCAGTGAAGGCGGGAGAATCTACGAGCAGTACTTC. Translating gives CASSEGGRIYEQYF.

The chain carries TRBV11-2 and TRBJ1-2, with D tentatively TRBD1 (6 bases). In germline, CDR1 is SGHAT, CDR2 FQNNGV. The CDR3 sequence is 14 residues long. V was trimmed by 3 bases and J by 6 bases, leaving 14 bases between them. The CDR3 loop is CASSFPQGIHGYTF. CDR3 coding DNA: TGTGCCAGCAGCTTCCCACAGGGTATTCATGGCTACACCTTC.

The chain combines TRBV29-1 with TRBJ2-1; D possibly corresponds to TRBD2 (6 bases). V lost 4 bases and J 1 base, leaving 11 bases between the germline ends. CDR1 and CDR2 (germline): SQVTM, ANQGSEA. The CDR3 sequence is 14 residues long. In DNA form, the CDR3 reads TGCAGCGTTGGGGGGACTCTGTCCTACAATGAGCAGTTCTTC. Translation: CSVGGTLSYNEQFF.

V is TRBV5-4 and J is TRBJ2-2; 9 nucleotides agree with TRBD1. This CDR3 has 17 residues. V lost 4 bases to trimming and J lost 2 bases; unmatched junction nucleotides: 9. Germline V lookup: CDR1 SGHNT, CDR2 YYREEE (reference sequence). The CDR3 spells CASSPGQGGANTGELFF. CDR3 in DNA: TGTGCCAGCAGCCCGGGACAGGGAGGGGCAAACACCGGGGAGCTGTTTTTT. Complete variable domain (other parts from reference TRBV5-4 and TRBJ2-2): ETGVTQSPTHLIKTRGQQVTLRCSSQSGHNTVSWYQQALGQGPQFIFQYYREEENGRGNFPPRFSGLQFPNYSSELNVNALELDDSALYLCASSPGQGGANTGELFFGEGSRLTVL.

This chain uses TRBV5-1 with TRBJ2-1; a weak D match, TRBD2 (6 bases). The length of the CDR3 is 16 residues. The V end lost 5 bases, the J end lost 4 bases, and 19 bases lay between the germline ends. The germline CDR1 and CDR2 sequences are SGHRS and YFSETQ. The CDR3 bases are TGCGCCAGCAGTCCCACCGGGACTGGGGGTTACAATGAGCAGTTCTTC. It is translated as CASSPTGTGGYNEQFF.

The chain recombines TRBV19 with TRBJ2-3; 11 bases align to TRBD2. J lost 7 bases, V lost 2 bases, and 5 bases had no gene match. The CDR3 spans 15 residues. Germline CDR1 and CDR2: LNHDA and SQIVND (reference sequence). In DNA, the CDR3 is TGTGCCAGTAGTATATATAGCGGGGGGGCAAATACGCAGTATTTT. Translated, it gives CASSIYSGGANTQYF. The full variable domain, rest sourced from reference TRBV19 and TRBJ2-3, is DGGITQSPKYLFRKEGQNVTLSCEQNLNHDAMYWYRQDPGQGLRLIYYSQIVNDFQKGDIAEGYSVSREKKESFPLTVTSAQKNPTAFYLCASSIYSGGANTQYFGPGTRLTVL.

The rearrangement links TRBV29-1 to TRBJ1-1; D not certain. V was clipped by 6 bases and J by 1 base, with 12 bases between them. Germline V gene data show CDR1 as SQVTM and CDR2 as ANQGSEA. CDR3 size: 13 residues. The CDR3 region is CSVPTPGNTEAFF. The DNA for the CDR3 is TGCAGCGTCCCCACCCCGGGGAACACTGAAGCTTTCTTT.

Regarding this clone: The same CDR3 can be traced to other DNA sequences in this sample. This sequence joins TRBV5-1 and TRBJ2-3, with 7 bases aligning to TRBD1. This CDR3 has 15 amino acids. From germline, CDR1 is SGHRS and CDR2 YFSETQ. The J segment lost 2 bases and the V segment lost 0 bases, leaving 3 bases of the junction unmatched. The CDR3 protein is CASSLGDRDTDTQYF. DNA of the CDR3: TGCGCCAGCAGCTTGGGGGACAGAGACACAGATACGCAGTATTTT.

The rearrangement joins TRBV11-2 to TRBJ1-4; tentative D call: TRBD1 (6 bases). V shed 6 bases and J shed 1 base, with 9 bases lying between them. The length of the CDR3 is 14 residues. Germline loops: CDR1 SGHAT, CDR2 FQNNGV. CDR3 amino acids: CASRLQGTNEKLFF. DNA of the CDR3: TGTGCCAGCAGGCTACAGGGAACTAATGAAAAACTGTTTTTT.

The V gene is TRBV27, the J gene TRBJ2-1; 11 bases line up with TRBD2. Germline CDR1 reads MNHEY; CDR2 reads SMNVEV (reference sequence). The CDR3 has 18 residues. J was trimmed by 5 bases and V by 3 bases; bases with no gene match: 12. CDR3: CASSFMRPPSGRNNEQFF. In DNA, the CDR3 is TGTGCCAGCAGTTTCATGAGGCCCCCTAGCGGGAGGAACAATGAGCAGTTCTTC.

The chain is built from TRBV12-2 and TRBJ1-6; TRBD1, the table's D call, was not compared with the DNA. TRBV12-2 is termed a pseudogene. The CDR3 is 21 residues long. The CDR3 coding sequence is TGTGCAAGTCGCTTAGCCAGTCCTATTCAGGGGGCTTTCCTTTATAATTCACCCCTCCACTTT. It codes for CASRLASPIQGAFLYNSPLHF.

This clone was seen only once. The V gene is TRBV6-1, the J gene TRBJ2-2, with 7 nucleotides matching TRBD1. Unmatched junction bases numbered 1, after V lost 6 bases and J lost 3 bases. This CDR3 comprises 13 residues. The germline V gene has CDR1 MNHNS and CDR2 SASEGT. The CDR3 bases are TGTGCCAGCAGGGGACAGTACACCGGGGAGCTGTTTTTT. Residues: CASRGQYTGELFF.

This sequence joins TRBV18 and TRBJ1-1, with a weak D call TRBD1 (5 bases). The CDR3 loop spans 15 amino acids. The germline V gene has CDR1 KGHSH and CDR2 LQKENI. V gave up 3 bases and J gave up 4 bases, with 15 bases separating them. CDR3 protein: CASSPPSRGGTEAFF. The CDR3 DNA reads TGTGCCAGCTCACCTCCCTCAAGGGGCGGCACTGAAGCTTTCTTT. Combining the CDR3 with reference TRBV18 and TRBJ1-1 gives the whole variable domain NAGVMQNPRHLVRRRGQEARLRCSPMKGHSHVYWYRQLPEEGLKFMVYLQKENIIDESGMPKERFSAEFPKEGPSILRIQQVVRGDSAAYFCASSPPSRGGTEAFFGQGTRLTVV.

The chain carries TRBV5-4 and TRBJ2-2, with 12 nucleotides matching TRBD2. Germline assignment: CDR1 SGHNT and CDR2 YYREEE (reference sequence). This CDR3 has 17 residues. With V trimmed by 3 bases and J by 4 bases, 7 bases remained unmatched. This CDR3 is CASSSRLAGAPTGELFF. The DNA for the CDR3 is TGTGCCAGCAGCTCCCGACTAGCGGGGGCACCCACCGGGGAGCTGTTTTTT.

V gene TRBV5-5 combines with J gene TRBJ1-2, with a weak D call TRBD1 (6 bases). Germline loops: CDR1 SGHKS, CDR2 YYEKEE (reference sequence). This CDR3 contains 13 residues. Trimming pared 4 bases from V and 7 bases from J, leaving 14 bases between. Here the CDR3 reads CASSLTTGPGYTF. CDR3 DNA sequence: TGTGCCAGCAGCCTAACGACAGGTCCTGGCTACACCTTC.

A single count supports this clone. The chain recombines TRBV27 with TRBJ2-1, with 8 bases aligning to TRBD1. Germline V CDR1 and CDR2: MNHEY, SMNVEV (reference sequence). The CDR3 sequence is 16 residues long. V lost 6 bases and J lost 6; bases outside the gene matches: 13. CDR3 DNA: TGTGCCAGCAGCTATCGGACAGGGACCAATGTCAATGAGCAGTTCTTC. Translating it yields CASSYRTGTNVNEQFF.

The chain joins TRBV28 to TRBJ2-7; 9 nucleotides agree with TRBD1. The V gene's germline CDR1 is MDHEN and CDR2 SYDVKM. This CDR3 has 14 residues. V lost 2 bases to trimming and J lost 4 bases; unmatched junction nucleotides: 3. CDR3 in DNA: TGTGCCAGCAGTTTAGGGGGACAGGGATACGAGCAGTACTTC. As protein: CASSLGGQGYEQYF. The full variable domain, with the rest looked up from reference TRBV28 and TRBJ2-7, is DVKVTQSSRYLVKRTGEKVFLECVQDMDHENMFWYRQDPGLGLRLIYFSYDVKMKEKGDIPEGYSVSREKKERFSLILESASTNQTSMYLCASSLGGQGYEQYFGPGTRLTVT.

V usage is TRBV4-1 and J usage is TRBJ1-5, with D possibly being TRBD1 (6 bases). Trimming stripped 4 bases from V and 4 bases from J, with 14 bases between. CDR1 is MGHRA, CDR2 YSYEKL, per germline. This CDR3 is 15 amino acids long. DNA for the CDR3: TGCGCCAGCAGCCTGCAACAGGGAAGAAATCAGCCCCAGCATTTT. This codes for CASSLQQGRNQPQHF.

This chain uses TRBV5-6 with TRBJ2-1; a possible D gene is TRBD2 (5 bases). CDR1 and CDR2 from the germline V gene are SGHDT and YYEEEE. The CDR3 totals 16 residues. Trimming left V 1 base short and J 2 bases short, with 13 bases between. The CDR3 nucleotides are TGTGCCAGCAGCTTGACTAGAACAGCCACCTACAATGAGCAGTTCTTC. It translates to CASSLTRTATYNEQFF.

This chain uses TRBV18 with TRBJ1-1, with 8 bases aligning to TRBD1. The trim removed 3 bases at V and 6 bases at J, leaving 6 bases unmatched. Germline V gene data show CDR1 as KGHSH and CDR2 as LQKENI. The CDR3 runs to 14 residues. CDR3 in DNA: TGTGCCAGCTCACCCGGACAGGGCTCATCTGAAGCTTTCTTT. It translates to CASSPGQGSSEAFF.

The gene calls are TRBV6-5 and TRBJ2-7; 7 bases fit TRBD1. With 6 bases clipped from V and 3 bases from J, the junction kept 8 bases outside the gene matches. This CDR3 spans 14 amino acids. CDR1 is MNHEY and CDR2 is SVGAGI in the germline V gene. DNA for the CDR3: TGTGCCAGCAGACCCGGGACAGCAGTCTACGAGCAGTACTTC. Translating it yields CASRPGTAVYEQYF.

The V gene is TRBV10-3, the J gene TRBJ2-7; TRBD2 is a possible D gene (6 bases). Per germline, CDR1 ENHRY and CDR2 SYGVKD. The CDR3 is 14 residues long. The V end lost 8 bases, the J end lost 2 bases, and 16 bases lay between the germline ends. The CDR3 sequence: CAISRGIETYEQYF. CDR3 nucleotide sequence: TGTGCCATCTCGCGGGGCATTGAGACCTACGAGCAGTACTTC.

The chain uses TRBV29-1 and TRBJ2-7, with 10 bases identical to TRBD1. V gave up 1 base and J gave up 7 bases; unmatched junction bases: 4. Germline-derived CDR1 and CDR2 are SQVTM and ANQGSEA. The CDR3 runs 13 residues. CDR3 bases: TGCAGCGTTGAAGGACAGGGGGCACGAGAGCAGTACTTC. This sequence encodes CSVEGQGAREQYF.

This clone was observed once. In DNA form, the CDR3 reads TGTGCCAGCAGCGGGACAGGATACAATGAGCAGTTCTTC. It codes for CASSGTGYNEQFF. The chain couples TRBV6-1 to TRBJ2-1; 8 bases align to TRBD1. J was trimmed by 4 bases and V by 6 bases; bases with no gene match: 2. The CDR3 is 13 amino acids. The germline V gene encodes CDR1 MNHNS and CDR2 SASEGT.

As DNA, the CDR3 is TGTGCCACCAGCACCTCGACGACAGGGGGACGAGAGACCCAGTACTTC. This codes for CATSTSTTGGRETQYF. The V call is TRBV15, the J call TRBJ2-5; TRBD1 matches 9 bases. Germline V gene sequence: CDR1 LNHNV, CDR2 YYDKDF (reference sequence). The junction had 10 bases not matched to a gene; V was cut back by 4 bases and J by 4 bases. This CDR3 contains 16 residues.